The clone carrying this T cell receptor beta chain was seen more than once but under ten times. This record belongs to a study of beta chain features in type 1 diabetes. CDR3 length: 15 amino acids. The germline gives CDR1 LGHNA, CDR2 YSLEER. V shed 3 bases, J shed 4 bases, and the junction held 9 bases outside the gene matches. Expressed TCRB transcripts got sequenced, as all isolated RNA was reverse transcribed. An average around 3.8 million reads came from naive, central memory and regulatory T cell samples. Profiled with immunoSEQ multiplex PCR; TCRdb holds only in-frame clones, not every one. The sample consists of 130,000 to 150,000 clones, 6.9% of them appearing once.

This TCR was sampled from a woman aged 25 to 39 in good health. The chain recombines TRBV4-3 with TRBJ2-7; 7 bases are shared with TRBD1. The source material was central memory CD4+ T cells from blood. The CDR3 bases are TGCGCCAGCAGCCAGGCCGGACAGGAGATGTACGAGCAGTACTTC. It yields the protein CASSQAGQEMYEQYF.